This TCR beta chain was documented in a study of blood T cell repertoires in COVID-19. Trimming cost V 6 bases and J 4 bases; bases outside gene matches: 8. Germline V CDR1 and CDR2: LNHDA, SQIVND (reference sequence). There are 16 residues in the CDR3. The protocol was immunoSEQ multiplex PCR, while the TCRdb copy is restricted to in-frame clones and leaves out a portion. The table shows 150,000 or so clones, with around 82% occurring only once. The TCR originated in a human donor with acute or convalescent COVID-19. The donor label of this sample is uncertain. The chain employs TRBV19 and TRBJ2-5; the match to TRBD2 covers 13 bases. The sequenced sample was peripheral blood. The CDR3 DNA is TGTGCCAGTAGCCCACAGACTAGCGGGGGGCCAGAGACCCAGTACTTC. Its protein is CASSPQTSGGPETQYF.